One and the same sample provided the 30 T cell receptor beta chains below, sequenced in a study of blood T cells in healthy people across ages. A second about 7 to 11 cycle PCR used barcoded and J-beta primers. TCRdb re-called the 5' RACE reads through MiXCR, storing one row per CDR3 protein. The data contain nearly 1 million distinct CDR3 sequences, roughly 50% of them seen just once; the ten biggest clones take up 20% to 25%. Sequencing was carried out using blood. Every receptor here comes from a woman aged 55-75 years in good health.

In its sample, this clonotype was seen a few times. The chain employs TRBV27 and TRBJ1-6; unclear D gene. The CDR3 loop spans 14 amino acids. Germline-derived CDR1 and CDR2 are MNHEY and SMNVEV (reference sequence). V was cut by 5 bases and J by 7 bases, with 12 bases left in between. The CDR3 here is CASSATGRNSPLHF. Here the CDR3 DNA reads TGTGCCAGCAGTGCAACCGGGCGGAATTCACCCCTCCACTTT.

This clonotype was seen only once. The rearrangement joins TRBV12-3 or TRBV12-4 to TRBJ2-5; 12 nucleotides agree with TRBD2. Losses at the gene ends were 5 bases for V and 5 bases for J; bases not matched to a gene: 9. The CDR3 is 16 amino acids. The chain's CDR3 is CASSLGLAGLLETQYF. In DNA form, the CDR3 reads TGTGCCAGCAGTCTCGGACTAGCGGGACTTCTCGAGACCCAGTACTTC.

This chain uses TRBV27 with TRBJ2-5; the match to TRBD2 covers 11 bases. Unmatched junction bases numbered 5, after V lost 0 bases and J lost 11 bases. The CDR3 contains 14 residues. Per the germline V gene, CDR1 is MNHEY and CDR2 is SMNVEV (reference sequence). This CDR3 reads CASSLSLAGDGQYF. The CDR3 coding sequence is TGTGCCAGCAGTTTATCACTAGCGGGAGACGGGCAGTACTTC.

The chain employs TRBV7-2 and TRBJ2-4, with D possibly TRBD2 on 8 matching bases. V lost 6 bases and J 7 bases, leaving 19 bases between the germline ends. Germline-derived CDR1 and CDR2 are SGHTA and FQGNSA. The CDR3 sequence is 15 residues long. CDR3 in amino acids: CASRFSGGTENIQYF. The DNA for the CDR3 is TGTGCCAGCAGATTTTCGGGGGGGACAGAGAACATTCAGTACTTC.

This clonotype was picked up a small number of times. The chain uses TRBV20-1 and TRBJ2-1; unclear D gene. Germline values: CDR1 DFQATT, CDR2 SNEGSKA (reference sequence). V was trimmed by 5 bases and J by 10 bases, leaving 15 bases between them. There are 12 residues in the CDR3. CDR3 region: CSAQLSHREQFF. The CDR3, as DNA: TGCAGTGCTCAACTCTCCCACCGGGAGCAGTTCTTC.

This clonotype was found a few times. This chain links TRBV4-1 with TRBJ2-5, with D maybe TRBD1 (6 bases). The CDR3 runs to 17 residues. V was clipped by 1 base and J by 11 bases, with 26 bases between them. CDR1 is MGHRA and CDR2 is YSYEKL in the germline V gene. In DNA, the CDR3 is TGCGCCAGCAGCCAAGTTCTAGGACAGTTCCCCTACGTGGAGCAGTACTTC. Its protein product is CASSQVLGQFPYVEQYF.

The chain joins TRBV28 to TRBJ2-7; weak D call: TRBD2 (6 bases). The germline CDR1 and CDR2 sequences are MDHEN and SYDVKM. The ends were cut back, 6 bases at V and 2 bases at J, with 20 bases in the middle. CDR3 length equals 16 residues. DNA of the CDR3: TGTGCCAGCAGAACGGGGGACGGAGGAGCACCCTACGAGCAGTACTTC. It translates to CASRTGDGGAPYEQYF.

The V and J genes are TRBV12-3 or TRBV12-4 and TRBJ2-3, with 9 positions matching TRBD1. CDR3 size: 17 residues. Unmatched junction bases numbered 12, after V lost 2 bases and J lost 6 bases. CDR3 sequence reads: CASSLRPGTGLGDTQYF. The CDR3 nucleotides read TGTGCCAGCAGTTTACGCCCCGGGACAGGGTTAGGGGATACGCAGTATTTT.

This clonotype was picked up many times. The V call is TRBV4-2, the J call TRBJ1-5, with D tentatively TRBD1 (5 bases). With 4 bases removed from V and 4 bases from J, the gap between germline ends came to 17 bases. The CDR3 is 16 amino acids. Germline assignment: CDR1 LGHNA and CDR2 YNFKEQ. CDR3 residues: CASSLLTGGRNQPQHF. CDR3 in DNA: TGTGCCAGCAGCCTCTTGACTGGGGGACGGAATCAGCCCCAGCATTTT.

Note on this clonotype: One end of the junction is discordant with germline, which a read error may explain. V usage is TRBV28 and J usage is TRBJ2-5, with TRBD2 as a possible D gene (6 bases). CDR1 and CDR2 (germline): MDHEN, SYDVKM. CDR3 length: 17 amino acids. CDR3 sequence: CASSLARLAVYQETQYF. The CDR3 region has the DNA TGTGCCAGCTCCCTGGCGCGCTTAGCGGTGTACCAAGAGACTCAGTACTTC.

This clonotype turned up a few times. The CDR3 here is CASSYWLWGEVRLAGAYEQYF. The CDR3 coding sequence is TGTGCCAGCAGTTACTGGCTTTGGGGGGAGGTCCGACTAGCGGGAGCCTACGAGCAGTACTTC. This chain links TRBV6-5 with TRBJ2-7, with 12 bases lining up with TRBD2. The CDR3 runs 21 residues. Germline V gene lookup returns CDR1 MNHEY and CDR2 SVGAGI. J gave up 2 bases and V 1 base, and 18 bases lay outside the gene matches.

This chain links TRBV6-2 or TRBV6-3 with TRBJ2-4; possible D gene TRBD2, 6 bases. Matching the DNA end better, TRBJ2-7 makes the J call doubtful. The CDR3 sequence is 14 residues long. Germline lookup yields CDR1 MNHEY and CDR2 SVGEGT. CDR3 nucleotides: TGTGCCGTCTCACACGGGACTCCGCGCGGCGAGCAGTACTTC. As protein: CAVSHGTPRGEQYF.

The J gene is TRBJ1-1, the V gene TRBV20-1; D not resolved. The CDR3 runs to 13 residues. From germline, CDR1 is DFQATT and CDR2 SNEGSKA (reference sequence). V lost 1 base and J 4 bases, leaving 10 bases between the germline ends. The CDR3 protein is CSARAGSGTEAFF. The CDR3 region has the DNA TGCAGTGCTAGAGCCGGGTCCGGCACTGAAGCTTTCTTT.

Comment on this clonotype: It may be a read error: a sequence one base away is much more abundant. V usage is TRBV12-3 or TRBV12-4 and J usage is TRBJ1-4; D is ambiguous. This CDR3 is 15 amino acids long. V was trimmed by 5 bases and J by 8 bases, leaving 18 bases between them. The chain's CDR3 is CASSAAGSSKEKLFF. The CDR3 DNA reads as TGTGCCAGCAGTGCCGCAGGCAGCAGCAAGGAAAAACTGTTTTTT.

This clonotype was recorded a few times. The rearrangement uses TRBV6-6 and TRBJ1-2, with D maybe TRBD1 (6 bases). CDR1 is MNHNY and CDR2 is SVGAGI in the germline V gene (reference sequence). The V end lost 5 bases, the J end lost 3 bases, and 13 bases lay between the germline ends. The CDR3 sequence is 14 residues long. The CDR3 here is CASSRGASDYGYTF. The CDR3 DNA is TGTGCCAGCAGTCGGGGGGCCTCCGACTATGGCTACACCTTC.

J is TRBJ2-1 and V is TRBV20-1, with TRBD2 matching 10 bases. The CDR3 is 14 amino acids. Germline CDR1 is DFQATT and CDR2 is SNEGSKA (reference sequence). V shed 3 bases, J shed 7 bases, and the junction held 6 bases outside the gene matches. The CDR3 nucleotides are TGCAGTGCTAGTGCCAGCGGGAGGGGAAATGAGCAGTTCTTC. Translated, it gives CSASASGRGNEQFF.

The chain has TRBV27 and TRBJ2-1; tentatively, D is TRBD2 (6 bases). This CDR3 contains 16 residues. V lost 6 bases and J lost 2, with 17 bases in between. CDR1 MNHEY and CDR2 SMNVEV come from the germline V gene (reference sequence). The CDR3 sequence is CASSFRTTLTYNEQFF. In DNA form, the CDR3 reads TGTGCCAGCAGCTTCAGGACTACCCTGACCTACAATGAGCAGTTCTTC.

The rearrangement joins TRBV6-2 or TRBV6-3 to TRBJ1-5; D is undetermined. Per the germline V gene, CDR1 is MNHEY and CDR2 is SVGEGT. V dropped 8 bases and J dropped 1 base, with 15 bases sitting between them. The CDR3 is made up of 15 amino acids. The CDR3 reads CASSFGSMSNQPQHF. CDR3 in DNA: TGTGCCAGCTCCTTTGGTTCAATGAGCAATCAGCCCCAGCATTTT.

This CDR3 reads CSARVATRNDEQYF. The CDR3 DNA reads as TGCAGTGCTCGAGTTGCAACCCGAAACGACGAGCAGTACTTC. The chain couples TRBV20-1 to TRBJ2-7; D uncertain. CDR1 and CDR2 from the germline V gene are DFQATT and SNEGSKA (reference sequence). V shed 5 bases and J shed 5 bases, with 19 bases lying between them. The CDR3 has 14 residues.

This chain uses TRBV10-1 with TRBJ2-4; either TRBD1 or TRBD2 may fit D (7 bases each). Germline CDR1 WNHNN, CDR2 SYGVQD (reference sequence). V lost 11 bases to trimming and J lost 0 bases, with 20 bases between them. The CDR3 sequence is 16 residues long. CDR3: CAPSGRDRLAKNIQYF. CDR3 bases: TGCGCCCCGTCGGGGAGGGACAGACTAGCCAAAAACATTCAGTACTTC.

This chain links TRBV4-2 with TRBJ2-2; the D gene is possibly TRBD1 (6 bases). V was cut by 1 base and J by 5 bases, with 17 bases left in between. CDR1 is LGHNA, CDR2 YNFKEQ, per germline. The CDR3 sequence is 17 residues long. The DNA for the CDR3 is TGTGCCAGCAGCCAAGCGGCGGACAGCGGCAGGACCGGGGAGCTGTTTTTT. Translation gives CASSQAADSGRTGELFF.

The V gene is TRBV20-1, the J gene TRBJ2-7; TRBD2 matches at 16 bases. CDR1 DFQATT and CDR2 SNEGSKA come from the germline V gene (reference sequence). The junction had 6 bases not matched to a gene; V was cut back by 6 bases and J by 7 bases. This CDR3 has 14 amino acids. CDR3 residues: CSAVPGLAGGEQYF. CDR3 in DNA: TGCAGTGCCGTGCCGGGACTAGCGGGAGGGGAGCAGTACTTC.

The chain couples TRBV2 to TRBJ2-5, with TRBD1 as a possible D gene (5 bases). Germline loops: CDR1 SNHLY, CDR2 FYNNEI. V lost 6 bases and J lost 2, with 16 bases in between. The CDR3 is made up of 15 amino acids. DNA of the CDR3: TGTGCCAGCAGGCCTTCTGGGGCACCACAAGAGACCCAGTACTTC. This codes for CASRPSGAPQETQYF.

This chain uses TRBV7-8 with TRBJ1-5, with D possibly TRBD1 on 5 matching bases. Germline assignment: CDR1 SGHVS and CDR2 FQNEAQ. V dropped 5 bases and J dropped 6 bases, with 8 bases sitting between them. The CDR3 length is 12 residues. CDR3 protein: CASSAGGQPQHF. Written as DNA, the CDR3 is TGTGCCAGCAGCGCCGGGGGTCAGCCCCAGCATTTT.

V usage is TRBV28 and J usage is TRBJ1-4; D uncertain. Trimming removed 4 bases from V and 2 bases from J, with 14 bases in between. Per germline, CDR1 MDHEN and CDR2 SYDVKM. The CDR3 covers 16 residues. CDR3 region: CASSSLVPPTNEKLFF. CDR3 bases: TGTGCCAGCAGTTCCCTAGTGCCCCCGACTAATGAAAAACTGTTTTTT. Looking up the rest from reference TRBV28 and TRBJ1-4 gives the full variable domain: DVKVTQSSRYLVKRTGEKVFLECVQDMDHENMFWYRQDPGLGLRLIYFSYDVKMKEKGDIPEGYSVSREKKERFSLILESASTNQTSMYLCASSSLVPPTNEKLFFGSGTQLSVL.

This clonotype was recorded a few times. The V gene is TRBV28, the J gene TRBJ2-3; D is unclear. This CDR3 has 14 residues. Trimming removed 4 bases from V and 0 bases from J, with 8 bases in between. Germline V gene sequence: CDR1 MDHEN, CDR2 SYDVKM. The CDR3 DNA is TGTGCCAGCAGTTATATAGGGAGCACAGATACGCAGTATTTT. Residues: CASSYIGSTDTQYF. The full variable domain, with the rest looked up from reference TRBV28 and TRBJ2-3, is DVKVTQSSRYLVKRTGEKVFLECVQDMDHENMFWYRQDPGLGLRLIYFSYDVKMKEKGDIPEGYSVSREKKERFSLILESASTNQTSMYLCASSYIGSTDTQYFGPGTRLTVL.

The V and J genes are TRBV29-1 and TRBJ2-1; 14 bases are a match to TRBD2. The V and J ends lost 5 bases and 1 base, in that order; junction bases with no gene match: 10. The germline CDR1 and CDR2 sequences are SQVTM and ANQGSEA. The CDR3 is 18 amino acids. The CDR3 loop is CSVPRLAGGPGSYNEQFF. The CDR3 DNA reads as TGCAGCGTTCCCCGACTAGCGGGAGGGCCGGGTTCCTACAATGAGCAGTTCTTC.

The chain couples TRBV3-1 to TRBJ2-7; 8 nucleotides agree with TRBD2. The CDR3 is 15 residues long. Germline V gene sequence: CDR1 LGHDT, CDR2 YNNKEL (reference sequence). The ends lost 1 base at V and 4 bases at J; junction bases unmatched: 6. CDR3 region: CASSQGLAQGYEQYF. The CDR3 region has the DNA TGTGCCAGCAGCCAAGGACTAGCGCAAGGTTACGAGCAGTACTTC.

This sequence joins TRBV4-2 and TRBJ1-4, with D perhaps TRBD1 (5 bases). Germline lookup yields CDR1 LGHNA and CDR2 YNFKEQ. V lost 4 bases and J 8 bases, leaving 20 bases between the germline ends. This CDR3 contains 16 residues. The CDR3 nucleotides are TGTGCCAGCAGCCTCCCCCCGGGGCAGGGCGGCGAAAAACTGTTTTTT. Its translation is CASSLPPGQGGEKLFF.

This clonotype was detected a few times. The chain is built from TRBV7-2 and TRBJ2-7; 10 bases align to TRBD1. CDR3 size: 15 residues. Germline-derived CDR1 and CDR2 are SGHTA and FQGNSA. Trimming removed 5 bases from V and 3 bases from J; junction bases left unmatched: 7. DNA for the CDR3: TGTGCCAGCAGCGCCCGGGACAGGGGCCGCTACGAGCAGTACTTC. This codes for CASSARDRGRYEQYF.